One T cell receptor (beta chain) is described in this entry. Its antigen is not known. These data originate in a study of vaccination and CD4 T cells after COVID-19. Turning to the study itself: The convalescent population consisted of six males and four females, two of whom were of Hispanic ethnicity. Taking of post-vaccine samples occurred a median around 67 days after dose two (range 14 to 241).

Scientists ran DNA taken from cultured CD4+ T cells through the Oncomine TCR Beta short-read assay for sequencing. Genomic DNA extraction was carried out from cultured CD4+ T cells. TCRdb passed the PCR reads through MiXCR, listing each CDR3 protein once. The sample lists 10,000 to 12,000 distinct CDR3 sequences, roughly 30% seen once, with about 15% in the top ten. Germline CDR1 is SNHLY and CDR2 is FYNNEI. The V end was cut by 0 bases, the J end by 10 bases, with 3 bases between. The CDR3 loop spans 11 amino acids. Stated treatment: approximately 11-day PBMC culture with coronavirus spike peptide pools or control peptides (ViraFEST assay). The culture of 2 million to 2.5 million PBMCs per well included approximately 10 IU/ml IL-2 and around 10 ug/ml peptide pools.

The sequencing here drew on CD4+ T cells from blood, cultured in vitro, taken after SARS-CoV-2 vaccination. This TCR derives from a human donor who had recovered from COVID-19. The rearrangement uses TRBV2 and TRBJ2-2; no clear D gene. Here the CDR3 DNA reads TGTGCCAGCAGTGAAGCGCTGGAGCTGTTTTTT. Its protein product is CASSEALELFF.